This is a list of T cell receptor beta chains from one sample in a study of cytomegalovirus exposure and HLA in healthy donors. The repertoire was sequenced with immunoSEQ multiplex PCR; TCRdb's copy has only in-frame clones and lacks some. The data show roughly 170,000 clones, 75% to 85% seen once. Sequenced sample: PBMCs. The source is a girl aged 2 to 10 in good health and CMV-seropositive. The CDR3 runs from the conserved cysteine through the conserved F or W. A D gene is named only where the DNA matches it firmly. Size is stated for part of the rows, as once, few or many counts, or as a class when the clone is expanded.

TRBJ1-2	14	NA	TRBV7-8	NA	TGTGCCAGCAGCCCCCGACTGCTAGGGGATGGCTACACCTTC	CASSPRLLGDGYTF
TRBJ1-5	14	TRBD1	TRBV10-3	NA	TGTGCCATCAGTGACCGGGACAGAAATCAGCCCCAGCATTTT	CAISDRDRNQPQHF
TRBJ2-7	19	TRBD1	TRBV2	NA	TGTGCCAGCACCTATACCCGGGACAGGGGGGGATACAGCCCCTACGAGCAGTACTTC	CASTYTRDRGGYSPYEQYF
TRBJ2-5	13	NA	TRBV30	NA	TGTGCCTGGAGTGTAGGGGGTGTGGAGACCCAGTACTTC	CAWSVGGVETQYF
TRBJ2-1	15	NA	TRBV4-1	NA	TGCGCCAGCAGCCAGAGCGGAGGGCCCTACAATGAGCAGTTCTTC	CASSQSGGPYNEQFF
TRBJ2-3	16	TRBD1	TRBV5-1	NA	TGCGCCAGCAGCATTGGGATCGGACAGGGTGCAGATACGCAGTATTTT	CASSIGIGQGADTQYF
TRBJ2-1	12	NA	TRBV18	few	TGTGCCAGCTCACCCGAGAGATATGAGCAGTTCTTC	CASSPERYEQFF
TRBJ1-1	13	TRBD1	TRBV30	NA	TGTGCCTGGAGTCGTAATCAGGGGGCAGGAGCTTTCTTT	CAWSRNQGAGAFF
TRBJ1-1	13	NA	TRBV6-5	once	TGTGCCAGCAGTTATATAAGGGAGACTGAAGCTTTCTTT	CASSYIRETEAFF
TRBJ2-7	15	TRBD1	TRBV9	NA	TGTGCCAGCAGCGCTGGACAGGGAGTTGGCTACGAGCAGTACTTC	CASSAGQGVGYEQYF
TRBJ2-7	14	TRBD1	TRBV5-6	NA	TGTGCCAGCAGCTTGGAGGGACAGACCTACGGGCAGTACTTC	CASSLEGQTYGQYF
TRBJ1-5	13	TRBD1	TRBV2	NA	TGTGCCAGCGGGACAGGGGGCTACCAGCCCCAGCATTTT	CASGTGGYQPQHF
TRBJ2-6	18	NA	TRBV5-1	NA	TGCGCCAGCAGCCCCTCCGGGCAGCGGATGACTGGGGCCAACGTCCTGACTTTC	CASSPSGQRMTGANVLTF
TRBJ2-1	17	TRBD2	TRBV5-4	NA	TGTGCCAGCAGCTTGTTAAAGGGACTAGCTTCCTACAATGAGCAGTTCTTC	CASSLLKGLASYNEQFF
TRBJ2-1	15	NA	TRBV5-5	NA	TGTGCCAGCAGCTCGCCGACAGGATCGTACAATGAGCAGTTCTTC	CASSSPTGSYNEQFF
TRBJ2-1	15	TRBD2	TRBV19	few	TGTGCCAGTGGTTTGGAGCGGGGGGCGTACAATGAGCAGTTCTTC	CASGLERGAYNEQFF
TRBJ1-2	15	TRBD1	TRBV28	once	TGTGCCAGCGGTGGACAGGGACTCGAATCTTATGGCTACACCTTC	CASGGQGLESYGYTF
TRBJ1-5	13	NA	TRBV23-1	NA	TGCGCCAGCAGTCAACCCCAAGTCAGGCCCCAGCATTTT	CASSQPQVRPQHF
TRBJ1-6	14	NA	TRBV7-8	NA	TGTGCCAGCAGCTTCCAGGGCGATAATTCACCCCTCCACTTT	CASSFQGDNSPLHF
TRBJ1-1	17	TRBD1	TRBV19	NA	TGTGCCAGTAGTATTCCACCCATCGGACAGGGAGGCACTGAAGCTTTCTTT	CASSIPPIGQGGTEAFF
TRBJ1-1	12	NA	TRBV30	few	TGTGCCTGGGGACAGATGAACACTGAAGCTTTCTTT	CAWGQMNTEAFF
TRBJ1-5	13	NA	TRBV6-1	NA	TGTGCCAGCAGTCGAGACTTGGGTCAGCCCCAGCATTTT	CASSRDLGQPQHF
TRBJ1-2	14	NA	TRBV5-6	NA	TGTGCCAGCAGCTTGGTGGAAGGGGATGGTGGCTACACCTTC	CASSLVEGDGGYTF
TRBJ1-6	15	NA	TRBV6-1	NA	TGTGCCAGCAGTGAAGGGTGGCGGCGGGGTTCACCCCTCCACTTT	CASSEGWRRGSPLHF
TRBJ2-2	13	NA	TRBV2	few	TGTGCCAGCTGGGCCGGGAACACCGGGGAGCTGTTTTTT	CASWAGNTGELFF
TRBJ2-3	17	TRBD2	TRBV11-2	NA	TGTGCCAGCAGCTTACGTCGGAGCGGGAGCGGCACAGATACGCAGTATTTT	CASSLRRSGSGTDTQYF
TRBJ2-5	16	TRBD2	TRBV9	NA	TGTGCCAGCAGCGTAGTGGTGGGAGGGCCCGATGAGACCCAGTACTTC	CASSVVVGGPDETQYF
TRBJ2-1	17	TRBD1	TRBV2	NA	TGTGCCAGCAGTGAGGGCTTCAGGAGCAGGGGGCATGGTGAGCAGTTCTTC	CASSEGFRSRGHGEQFF
TRBJ2-6	16	NA	TRBV6-1	few	TGTGCCAGCAGTGATCCACGGGGGTCTGGGGCCAACGTCCTGACTTTC	CASSDPRGSGANVLTF
TRBJ1-1	14	NA	TRBV11-1	NA	TGTGCCAGCAGCCCATTCCGGGCGGGGCACTCAGCTTTCTTT	CASSPFRAGHSAFF
TRBJ1-4	15	NA	TRBV28	once	TGTGCCAGCAGTTTACCCCAGGGCGTGCGGGAAAAACTGTTTTTT	CASSLPQGVREKLFF
TRBJ1-6	14	TRBD1	TRBV27	NA	TGTGCCAGCAGTCCGAGGACAGGGAATTCACCCCTCCACTTT	CASSPRTGNSPLHF
TRBJ2-7	14	NA	TRBV7-2	NA	TGTGCCAGCAGCCATAGAGCTCAGGGGTACGAGCAGTACTTC	CASSHRAQGYEQYF
TRBJ1-1	13	NA	TRBV11-3	NA	TGTGCCAGCAGCCCAGATATGAACACTGAAGCTTTCTTT	CASSPDMNTEAFF
TRBJ1-2	14	TRBD1	TRBV29-1	NA	TGCAGCGTTGAATCTCCAGGGGGCGGGTATGGCTACACCTTC	CSVESPGGGYGYTF
TRBJ2-1	16	TRBD2	TRBV9	NA	TGTGCCAGCAGCGTAAGGGCGGGAGTTGCCTACAATGAGCAGTTCTTC	CASSVRAGVAYNEQFF
TRBJ2-7	15	TRBD2	TRBV19	NA	TGTGCCAGTAGTCCCGGCGGGAGCCACGGCTACGAGCAGTACTTC	CASSPGGSHGYEQYF
TRBJ1-2	15	TRBD1	TRBV30	NA	TGTGCCTGGAGGGAGGGACAGGGAGCTAACTATGGCTACACCTTC	CAWREGQGANYGYTF
TRBJ2-1	12	NA	TRBV2	NA	TGTGCCAGCAGTTCTACAGGGAATGAGCAGTTCTTC	CASSSTGNEQFF
TRBJ1-1	13	NA	TRBV30	NA	TGTGCCTGGAGTGTACTGCTAAACACTGAAGCTTTCTTT	CAWSVLLNTEAFF
TRBJ2-3	15	NA	TRBV6-4	NA	TGTGCCAGCAGCCTACAGGGATTGAGCACAGATACGCAGTATTTT	CASSLQGLSTDTQYF